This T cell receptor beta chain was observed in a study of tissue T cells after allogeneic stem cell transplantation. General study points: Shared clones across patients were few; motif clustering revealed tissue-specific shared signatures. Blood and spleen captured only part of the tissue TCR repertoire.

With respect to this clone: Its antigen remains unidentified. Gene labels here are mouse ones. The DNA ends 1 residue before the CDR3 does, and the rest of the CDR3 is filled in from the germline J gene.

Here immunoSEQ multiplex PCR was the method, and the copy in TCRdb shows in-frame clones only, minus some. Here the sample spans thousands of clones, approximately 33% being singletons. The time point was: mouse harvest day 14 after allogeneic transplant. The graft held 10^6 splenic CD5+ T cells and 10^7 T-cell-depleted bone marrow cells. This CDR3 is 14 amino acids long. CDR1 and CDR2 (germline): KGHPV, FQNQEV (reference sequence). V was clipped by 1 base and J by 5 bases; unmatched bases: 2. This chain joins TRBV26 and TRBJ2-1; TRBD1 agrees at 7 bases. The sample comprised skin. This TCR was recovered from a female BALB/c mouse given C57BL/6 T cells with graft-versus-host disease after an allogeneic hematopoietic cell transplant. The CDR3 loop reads CASSLYRGDAEQFF. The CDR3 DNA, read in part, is TGTGCCAGCAGTCTGTACAGGGGTGATGCTGAGCAGTTC.